The present T cell receptor (beta chain) was sequenced within a study of identical twins. The study, taken as a whole, reports: Clonotypes of the beta chain that were abundant in cord blood carried fewer insertions (memory repertoires showed none).

Via MiXCR, TCRdb re-called the 5' RACE reads, giving one row per CDR3 protein. This sample has about 460,000 distinct CDR3 sequences; 12% to 15% occur once, and the top ten carry roughly 0.5%. This clonotype was recorded a few times. Its specificity is not known. Germline values: CDR1 DFQATT, CDR2 SNEGSKA (reference sequence). There are 12 residues in the CDR3. The V end lost 3 bases, the J end lost 3 bases, and 6 bases lay between the germline ends. This sample was also put to use in a study of yellow fever vaccine responses in identical twins.

This sequence joins TRBV20-1 and TRBJ1-5; no definite D call. Sequenced: CD4+ T cells sorted from blood. The receptor was isolated from a young woman in good health. CDR3 DNA sequence: TGCAGTGCTAGGGGTTTCAATCAGCCCCAGCATTTT. Residues: CSARGFNQPQHF.